This T cell receptor beta chain was sequenced during a study of a mutant IDH1 vaccine in newly diagnosed glioma. Study-level information: Before enrollment, patients got radiotherapy alone, temozolomide alone, or mostly the combination.

Documented time point: week 47, end of study. Each dose of the vaccine consisted of 300 ug of mutant IDH1 20-mer peptide, with topical imiquimod. Profiled with immunoSEQ multiplex PCR; TCRdb holds only in-frame clones, not every one. The sample consists of about 50,000 clones, approximately 80% of them appearing once. The CDR3 length is 14 residues. Trimming left V 1 base short and J 5 bases short, with 9 bases between. Per the germline V gene, CDR1 is SEHNR and CDR2 is FQNEAQ (reference sequence). On this clone: Its antigen is currently unknown.

Specimen: PBMCs, collected from a glioma patient whose treatment included an IDH1 peptide vaccine. This clonotype originated in a middle-aged woman with glioma. Some clones in this sample may be carry-over from other donors' samples. The gene calls are TRBV7-9 and TRBJ2-1; D call uncertain. The CDR3 protein is CASSLELDHNEQFF. CDR3 nucleotide sequence: TGTGCCAGCAGCTTAGAACTGGACCACAATGAGCAGTTCTTC. Full variable domain (remainder filled in from reference TRBV7-9 and TRBJ2-1): DTGVSQNPRHKITKRGQNVTFRCDPISEHNRLYWYRQTLGQGPEFLTYFQNEAQLEKSRLLSDRFSAERPKGSFSTLEIQRTEQGDSAMYLCASSLELDHNEQFFGPGTRLTVL.